The 24 T cell receptor beta chains below come from one sample, sequenced in a study of beta chain features in type 1 diabetes. Sequenced material consisted of expressed TCRB transcripts (all of the isolated RNA was reverse transcribed). Generated by immunoSEQ multiplex PCR, the TCRdb table keeps only in-frame clones and is missing some. Here the sample spans roughly 330,000 clones, 11% being singletons. Sequenced: naive CD4+ T cells from blood. These receptors came from a woman under 40 in good health.

The genes are TRBV18 and TRBJ1-1, with 7 bases matching TRBD1. The V segment lost 0 bases and the J segment 7 bases; nucleotides outside the gene matches: 2. The germline CDR1 and CDR2 sequences are KGHSH and LQKENI. This CDR3 has 13 residues. In DNA, the CDR3 is TGTGCCAGCTCACCACCGGGACAGATTGAAGCTTTCTTT. This codes for CASSPPGQIEAFF.

This clone was seen a handful of times. This rearrangement joins TRBV6-1 to TRBJ2-7; D might be TRBD2 (6 bases). The V gene's germline CDR1 is MNHNS and CDR2 SASEGT. V lost 2 bases to trimming and J lost 5 bases, with 13 bases between them. The CDR3 runs to 14 residues. CDR3 residues: CASSERTTGDEQYF. CDR3 sequence (DNA): TGTGCCAGCAGTGAACGGACTACAGGCGACGAGCAGTACTTC.

The chain uses TRBV5-1 and TRBJ2-5, with 7 bases fitting TRBD1. The CDR3 is made up of 14 amino acids. The V gene end was trimmed by 2 bases and the J gene end by 5 bases; junction bases not matched to a gene: 6. Germline CDR1 SGHRS, CDR2 YFSETQ. The DNA for the CDR3 is TGCGCCAGCAGCTTACAGGGGTCATGGGAGACCCAGTACTTC. Its translation: CASSLQGSWETQYF.

The V and J genes are TRBV19 and TRBJ2-5; D possibly corresponds to TRBD2 (6 bases). This CDR3 region has 15 residues. Germline V gene data show CDR1 as LNHDA and CDR2 as SQIVND (reference sequence). V was pared by 5 bases and J by 1 base, with 14 bases between. The CDR3 DNA reads as TGTGCCAGTAGTTTCCTCGCGGGGCCCCAAGAGACCCAGTACTTC. Amino acid sequence: CASSFLAGPQETQYF. The entire variable domain, with the rest obtained from reference TRBV19 and TRBJ2-5, is as follows: DGGITQSPKYLFRKEGQNVTLSCEQNLNHDAMYWYRQDPGQGLRLIYYSQIVNDFQKGDIAEGYSVSREKKESFPLTVTSAQKNPTAFYLCASSFLAGPQETQYFGPGTRLLVL.

This clone was detected only a few times. In nucleotides, the CDR3 is TGTGCCAGCAGTCTCCCGTGGGGTAGCGGGTCCGGAAATACGCAGTATTTT. This translates into CASSLPWGSGSGNTQYF. The genes are TRBV28 and TRBJ2-3, with 7 bases identical to TRBD2. CDR1 is MDHEN, CDR2 SYDVKM, per germline. The CDR3 covers 17 residues. The ends lost 5 bases at V and 7 bases at J; junction bases unmatched: 18.

The rearrangement links TRBV11-2 to TRBJ2-1; maybe TRBD2 (5 bases). Germline assignment: CDR1 SGHAT and CDR2 FQNNGV. The ends were cut back, 5 bases at V and 9 bases at J, with 20 bases in the middle. The CDR3 length is 15 residues. CDR3 nucleotides: TGTGCCAGCAGCCAAATGAGTACGGGATCTATTGAGCAGTTCTTC. Translation gives CASSQMSTGSIEQFF.

The chain joins TRBV7-2 to TRBJ2-3; 10 bases align to TRBD1. This CDR3 spans 13 amino acids. CDR1 and CDR2 (germline): SGHTA, FQGNSA. Germline trimming cut 5 bases from V and 5 bases from J; bases unmatched to any gene: 1. CDR3 in amino acids: CASSDRGRDTQYF. The CDR3, as DNA: TGTGCCAGCAGCGACAGGGGGCGAGATACGCAGTATTTT.

This clone came up a few times. The J gene is TRBJ2-1, the V gene TRBV4-3; 8 bases are shared with TRBD2. This CDR3 comprises 16 residues. With 6 bases clipped from V and 0 bases from J, the junction kept 7 bases outside the gene matches. Germline loops: CDR1 LGHNA, CDR2 YSLEER. The CDR3: CASRRAGGPSYNEQFF. CDR3 coding DNA: TGCGCCAGCAGGCGGGCGGGAGGACCCTCCTACAATGAGCAGTTCTTC.

This clone has a handful of counts. CDR3 region: CASSETGYSYEQYF. The CDR3 region has the DNA TGTGCCAGCAGCGAGACAGGTTACTCCTACGAGCAGTACTTC. The rearrangement links TRBV9 to TRBJ2-7, with D possibly TRBD1 on 6 matching bases. The ends were cut back, 3 bases at V and 0 bases at J, with 10 bases in the middle. CDR3 size: 14 residues. CDR1 is SGDLS, CDR2 YYNGEE, per germline.

This chain uses TRBV11-2 with TRBJ2-3, with 13 nucleotides matching TRBD2. V lost 0 bases and J lost 4; bases outside the gene matches: 7. The CDR3 length is 18 residues. Germline lookup yields CDR1 SGHAT and CDR2 FQNNGV. CDR3 loop: CASSLDIGLAGAADTQYF. CDR3 bases: TGTGCCAGCAGCTTAGATATAGGACTAGCGGGAGCGGCAGATACGCAGTATTTT. The full variable domain, in which reference TRBV11-2 and TRBJ2-3 provide the parts outside the CDR3, is EAGVAQSPRYKIIEKRQSVAFWCNPISGHATLYWYQQILGQGPKLLIQFQNNGVVDDSQLPKDRFSAERLKGVDSTLKIQPAKLEDSAVYLCASSLDIGLAGAADTQYFGPGTRLTVL.

This clone was seen only a few times. This sequence joins TRBV15 and TRBJ2-1; 9 positions match TRBD1. CDR1 LNHNV and CDR2 YYDKDF come from the germline V gene (reference sequence). V gave up 8 bases and J gave up 6 bases; unmatched junction bases: 11. The CDR3 runs 15 residues. Here the CDR3 reads CATERQGQGFNEQFF. The CDR3 nucleotides read TGTGCCACCGAACGTCAGGGACAGGGATTCAATGAGCAGTTCTTC.

This clone has a handful of counts. The CDR3 nucleotides are TGTGCCAGCAGTGAACTGCGCGGCAGGGGCCACGAGCAGTACTTC. Protein product: CASSELRGRGHEQYF. The chain has TRBV2 and TRBJ2-7; D perhaps matches TRBD1 (6 bases). The ends were cut back, 2 bases at V and 5 bases at J, with 16 bases in the middle. CDR1 and CDR2 from the germline V gene are SNHLY and FYNNEI. The length of the CDR3 is 15 residues.

The rearrangement links TRBV5-1 to TRBJ2-5; TRBD1 aligns across 9 bases. Trimming took 3 bases from V and 5 from J; bases not matched to a gene: 5. This CDR3 region has 14 residues. Germline V gives CDR1 SGHRS, CDR2 YFSETQ. The CDR3 loop is CASSSTGGGETQYF. In DNA, the CDR3 is TGCGCCAGCAGCTCAACAGGGGGCGGGGAGACCCAGTACTTC.

V and J are TRBV7-2 and TRBJ2-3; D is possibly TRBD2 (6 bases). The CDR3 has 18 residues. Germline assignment: CDR1 SGHTA and CDR2 FQGNSA. V was shortened by 3 bases and J by 4 bases, with 23 bases between the two germline ends. The CDR3 nucleotides are TGTGCCAGCAGCTTGGCGGTCGCTGTCGGGGGAGTAGCAGATACGCAGTATTTT. It specifies CASSLAVAVGGVADTQYF.

The chain combines TRBV27 with TRBJ2-4; possible D gene TRBD2, 6 bases. This CDR3 is built from 14 residues. V dropped 5 bases and J dropped 7 bases, with 15 bases sitting between them. Germline assignment: CDR1 MNHEY and CDR2 SMNVEV (reference sequence). CDR3 sequence (DNA): TGTGCCAGCAGTCCCTCCCTTGGGGGGAACATTCAGTACTTC. Amino acids: CASSPSLGGNIQYF.

The CDR3 nucleotides are TGTGCCAGCAGTTACAGACAGGGTTTTTACACCTTC. Translation: CASSYRQGFYTF. The genes are TRBV6-5 and TRBJ1-2; the match to TRBD1 covers 7 bases. Trimming cost V 2 bases and J 11 bases; bases outside gene matches: 5. The CDR3 contains 12 residues. CDR1 and CDR2 (germline): MNHEY, SVGAGI.

This sequence joins TRBV5-1 and TRBJ2-2; no clear D. In germline, CDR1 is SGHRS, CDR2 YFSETQ. CDR3 length equals 15 residues. V lost 1 base to trimming and J lost 1 base, with 8 bases between them. Here the CDR3 reads CASSLFTGNTGELFF. The DNA for the CDR3 is TGCGCCAGCAGCTTGTTCACGGGGAACACCGGGGAGCTGTTTTTT. Supplemented by reference TRBV5-1 and TRBJ2-2, the full variable domain reads KAGVTQTPRYLIKTRGQQVTLSCSPISGHRSVSWYQQTPGQGLQFLFEYFSETQRNKGNFPGRFSGRQFSNSRSEMNVSTLELGDSALYLCASSLFTGNTGELFFGEGSRLTVL.

The sample holds a few counts of this clone. The chain employs TRBV30 and TRBJ1-1; D may be TRBD1 (6 bases). Germline assignment: CDR1 GTSNPN and CDR2 SVGIG (reference sequence). V was trimmed by 5 bases and J by 0 bases, leaving 10 bases between them. This CDR3 region has 13 residues. The chain's CDR3 is CAWRQAMNTEAFF. The CDR3, as DNA: TGTGCCTGGCGACAGGCGATGAACACTGAAGCTTTCTTT. The whole variable domain, remainder taken from reference TRBV30 and TRBJ1-1, is SQTIHQWPATLVQPVGSPLSLECTVEGTSNPNLYWYRQAAGRGLQLLFYSVGIGQISSEVPQNLSASRPQDRQFILSSKKLLLSDSGFYLCAWRQAMNTEAFFGQGTRLTVV.

The chain links TRBV7-2 to TRBJ1-2, with 7 bases matching TRBD1. Germline trimming cut 4 bases from V and 0 bases from J; bases unmatched to any gene: 5. The CDR3 is made up of 15 amino acids. Germline CDR1 reads SGHTA; CDR2 reads FQGNSA. For the CDR3, the DNA is TGTGCCAGCAGCTCCGGGACAGATACTAACTATGGCTACACCTTC. This codes for CASSSGTDTNYGYTF.

This clone was found a few times. This sequence joins TRBV6-1 and TRBJ2-5; unclear D gene. CDR1 is MNHNS, CDR2 SASEGT, per germline. The ends were cut back, 5 bases at V and 5 bases at J, with 6 bases in the middle. This CDR3 is 11 amino acids long. CDR3 in amino acids: CASSRPETQYF. CDR3 nucleotide sequence: TGTGCCAGCAGTCGTCCCGAGACCCAGTACTTC.

This clone was found a few times. The rearrangement uses TRBV11-2 and TRBJ1-3; D remains ambiguous. Germline lookup yields CDR1 SGHAT and CDR2 FQNNGV. Trimming pared 6 bases from V and 5 bases from J, leaving 5 bases between. This CDR3 comprises 11 residues. This CDR3 reads CASRLRNTIYF. CDR3 nucleotides: TGTGCCAGCAGGCTAAGAAACACCATATATTTT.

This chain links TRBV7-2 with TRBJ1-4; TRBD1 agrees at 7 bases. CDR3 length equals 16 residues. J was trimmed by 1 base and V by 1 base; bases with no gene match: 3. Germline V lookup: CDR1 SGHTA, CDR2 FQGNSA. As DNA, the CDR3 is TGTGCCAGCAGCTTAGTACCAGGGGGAACTAATGAAAAACTGTTTTTT. Translation: CASSLVPGGTNEKLFF.

This clone was picked up a small number of times. The rearrangement uses TRBV5-4 and TRBJ2-7; D is unclear. This CDR3 has 14 amino acids. Germline V lookup: CDR1 SGHNT, CDR2 YYREEE (reference sequence). V gave up 0 bases and J gave up 7 bases, with 14 bases separating them. CDR3 protein: CASSLVSLPGEQYF. CDR3 in DNA: TGTGCCAGCAGCTTGGTCTCACTCCCCGGGGAGCAGTACTTC.

This clone was seen more than once but under ten times. CDR3: CASSQDYLASLGAVQPQHF. The CDR3 DNA follows: TGCGCCAGCAGCCAAGATTATTTGGCTTCGTTGGGGGCTGTGCAGCCCCAGCATTTT. The chain recombines TRBV4-3 with TRBJ1-5, with D maybe TRBD1 (6 bases). The CDR3 extends over 19 amino acids. Germline V gives CDR1 LGHNA, CDR2 YSLEER. The V end was cut by 0 bases, the J end by 7 bases, with 25 bases between.